The present T cell receptor beta chain was sequenced within a study of tumor-infiltrating lymphocytes in primary liver carcinoma. On the study more broadly: Patients of both sexes were 30 to 69 years old.

Note on this clonotype: A much larger clone sits a single nucleotide away, making a read error possible.

Looked up from germline, CDR1 is MNHEY and CDR2 is SVGEGT. This CDR3 contains 15 residues. Constant-region priming of about 520 ng total RNA yielded TCR beta cDNA. TCR beta libraries came from three nested multiplex PCR rounds using slightly modified ARM-PCR. The opening two PCR rounds, approximately 10 cycles each, paired TRBV1-TRBV30 forward primers with a C-beta reverse primer. TCRdb reprocessed the multiplex PCR reads via MiXCR and lists one record per CDR3 protein. The data show around 330,000 distinct CDR3 sequences, approximately 60% seen once. RNA isolated from unsorted whole blood supplied the blood RNA, with germline DNA also extracted.

The receptor was derived from a man in his forties with primary liver carcinoma and hepatitis B virus infection. The V and J genes are TRBV6-2 or TRBV6-3 and TRBJ2-4; D not certain. The material sequenced was peripheral blood. The CDR3 here is CARSYGRFGSDIQYF. Here the CDR3 DNA reads TGTGCCAGGAGTTACGGTCGTTTTGGATCCGACATTCAGTACTTC.